Below are 10 T cell receptor beta chains sequenced from a single sample in a study of blood T cell repertoires in COVID-19. The assay was immunoSEQ multiplex PCR, and TCRdb's table has in-frame clones only and misses some. The sample lists about 190,000 clones, roughly 86% occurring once. Input material: PBMCs or T cells enriched from blood (not recorded which). The source of these receptors is a woman in her 30s who had recovered from COVID-19.

V is TRBV6-5 and J is TRBJ1-1; D possibly corresponds to TRBD1 (5 bases). Germline V gives CDR1 MNHEY, CDR2 SVGAGI. Trimming took off 0 bases at V and 5 bases at J, with 7 bases between the two ends. The CDR3 spans 13 residues. The CDR3 loop is CASSYSGGTEAFF. In nucleotides, the CDR3 is TGTGCCAGCAGTTACTCTGGGGGGACTGAAGCTTTCTTT.

This chain joins TRBV6-5 and TRBJ2-7, with TRBD2 matching 7 bases. The CDR3 consists of 14 residues. The germline gives CDR1 MNHEY, CDR2 SVGAGI. Trimming took 6 bases from V and 5 from J; bases not matched to a gene: 10. CDR3 nucleotides: TGTGCCAGCAGCCCCGGGGCGGGAGTCAACGAGCAGTACTTC. Protein: CASSPGAGVNEQYF.

This clone was seen a few times. V and J are TRBV6-6 and TRBJ2-1, with TRBD1 identical over 9 bases. The CDR3 totals 15 residues. CDR1 is MNHNY and CDR2 is SVGAGI in the germline V gene (reference sequence). Trimming removed 2 bases from V and 3 bases from J; junction bases left unmatched: 2. CDR3 sequence: CASSYTDRGYNEQFF. Here the CDR3 DNA reads TGTGCCAGCAGTTACACGGACAGGGGCTACAATGAGCAGTTCTTC.

The sample holds a few counts of this clone. The CDR3 loop reads CSSPEGSRALAKNIQYF. The CDR3 DNA is TGCAGTTCGCCGGAGGGGTCCAGGGCTTTAGCCAAAAACATTCAGTACTTC. This rearrangement joins TRBV29-1 to TRBJ2-4, with D possibly TRBD2 on 6 matching bases. From germline, CDR1 is SQVTM and CDR2 ANQGSEA. CDR3 length: 17 amino acids. The full variable domain, with the rest looked up from reference TRBV29-1 and TRBJ2-4, is SAVISQKPSRDICQRGTSLTIQCQVDSQVTMMFWYRQQPGQSLTLIATANQGSEATYESGFVIDKFPISRPNLTFSTLTVSNMSPEDSSIYLCSSPEGSRALAKNIQYFGAGTRLSVL.

This clone was seen a few times. The rearrangement links TRBV28 to TRBJ2-7; 11 positions agree with TRBD2. The CDR3 consists of 15 residues. Germline V gene data show CDR1 as MDHEN and CDR2 as SYDVKM. The J segment lost 0 bases and the V segment lost 5 bases, leaving 3 bases of the junction unmatched. CDR3 coding DNA: TGTGCCAGCAGTCCAGGACTAGCGGGCTCCTACGAGCAGTACTTC. This gives the protein CASSPGLAGSYEQYF.

This rearrangement joins TRBV5-4 to TRBJ2-3; 10 positions agree with TRBD2. In germline, CDR1 is SGHNT, CDR2 YYREEE (reference sequence). The CDR3 contains 16 residues. The trim removed 4 bases at V and 5 bases at J, leaving 10 bases unmatched. CDR3 amino acids: CASSIGLAALRDTQYF. The CDR3 DNA is TGTGCCAGCAGCATCGGACTAGCGGCTTTAAGAGATACGCAGTATTTT.

Note on this clone: The same CDR3 can be traced to other DNA sequences in this sample. This chain links TRBV4-2 with TRBJ2-7; D might be TRBD2 (6 bases). CDR1 is LGHNA, CDR2 YNFKEQ, per germline. The CDR3 spans 15 residues. Trimming removed 0 bases at V and 4 bases at J, with 13 bases between. In DNA, the CDR3 is TGTGCCAGCAGCCAAGAAACTTCCGGGAGTTACGAGCAGTACTTC. Its protein is CASSQETSGSYEQYF.

The chain uses TRBV4-1 and TRBJ2-4; the match to TRBD1 covers 10 bases. Germline loops: CDR1 MGHRA, CDR2 YSYEKL. The CDR3 length is 17 residues. Trimming removed 2 bases from V and 4 bases from J; junction bases left unmatched: 8. The CDR3 DNA reads as TGCGCCAGCAGCCAACCTCGACAGGGGGCTTTGAAAAACATTCAGTACTTC. The encoded protein is CASSQPRQGALKNIQYF.

This chain connects TRBV5-6 to TRBJ2-1, with a possible D match to TRBD2 (5 bases). The germline V gene has CDR1 SGHDT and CDR2 YYEEEE. With 0 bases removed from V and 10 bases from J, the gap between germline ends came to 8 bases. The CDR3 loop spans 12 amino acids. The CDR3 sequence is CASSLGGEEQFF. In DNA form, the CDR3 reads TGTGCCAGCAGCTTGGGGGGAGAGGAGCAGTTCTTC.

This clone was recorded once. The rearrangement joins TRBV3-1 (or the pseudogene TRBV3-2) to TRBJ2-2; D remains ambiguous. Per the germline V gene, CDR1 is LGHDT and CDR2 is YNNKEL (reference sequence). The CDR3 contains 12 residues. The ends were cut back, 4 bases at V and 5 bases at J, with 5 bases in the middle. CDR3 bases: TGTGCCAGCAGCCTGTTAACCGGGGAGCTGTTTTTT. Amino acids: CASSLLTGELFF.